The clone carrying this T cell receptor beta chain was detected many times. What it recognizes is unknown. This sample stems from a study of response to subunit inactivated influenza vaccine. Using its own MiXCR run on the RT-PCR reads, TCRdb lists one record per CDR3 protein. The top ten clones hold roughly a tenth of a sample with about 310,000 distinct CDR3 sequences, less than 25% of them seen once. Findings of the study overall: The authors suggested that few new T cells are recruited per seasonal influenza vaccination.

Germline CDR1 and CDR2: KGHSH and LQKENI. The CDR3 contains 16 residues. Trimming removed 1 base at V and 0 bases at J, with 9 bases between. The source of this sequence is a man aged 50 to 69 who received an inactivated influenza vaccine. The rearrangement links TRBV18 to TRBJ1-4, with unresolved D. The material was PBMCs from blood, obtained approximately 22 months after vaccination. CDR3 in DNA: TGTGCCAGCTCACCACTAGTTGGGGCAACTAATGAAAAACTGTTTTTT. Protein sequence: CASSPLVGATNEKLFF. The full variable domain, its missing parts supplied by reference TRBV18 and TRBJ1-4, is NAGVMQNPRHLVRRRGQEARLRCSPMKGHSHVYWYRQLPEEGLKFMVYLQKENIIDESGMPKERFSAEFPKEGPSILRIQQVVRGDSAAYFCASSPLVGATNEKLFFGSGTQLSVL.